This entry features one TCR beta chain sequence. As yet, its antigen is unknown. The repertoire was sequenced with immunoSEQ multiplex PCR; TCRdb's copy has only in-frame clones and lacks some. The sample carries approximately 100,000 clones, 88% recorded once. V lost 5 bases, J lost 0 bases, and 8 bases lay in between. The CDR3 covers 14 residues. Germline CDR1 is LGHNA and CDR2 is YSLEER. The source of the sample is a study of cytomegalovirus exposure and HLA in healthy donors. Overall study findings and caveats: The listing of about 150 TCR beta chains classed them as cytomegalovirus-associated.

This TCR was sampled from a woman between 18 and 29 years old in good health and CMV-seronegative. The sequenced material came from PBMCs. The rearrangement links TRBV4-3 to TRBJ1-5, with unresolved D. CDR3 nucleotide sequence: TGCGCCAGCAGCTTGAGCTATAGCAATCAGCCCCAGCATTTT. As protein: CASSLSYSNQPQHF.